The 10 T cell receptor beta chains in this list originate from one sample, sequenced in a study of somatic mutations in cytotoxic T cells in rheumatoid arthritis. The repertoire was sequenced with immunoSEQ multiplex PCR; TCRdb's copy has only in-frame clones and lacks some. The sample includes thousands of clones, roughly 72% of them seen just once. Sequencing input: CD8+ T cells sorted from blood. The receptors originated from an adult with rheumatoid arthritis.

V usage is TRBV5-1 and J usage is TRBJ2-7; D remains unclear. The CDR3 spans 14 residues. Looked up from germline, CDR1 is SGHRS and CDR2 is YFSETQ. Trimming removed 2 bases from V and 5 bases from J, with 14 bases in between. In nucleotides, the CDR3 is TGCGCCAGCAGCTTCGTAGGCCCGACTGACGAGCAGTACTTC. Its protein product is CASSFVGPTDEQYF.

A remark on this clone: Within the sample, other DNA sequences also encode this same CDR3. This sequence joins TRBV5-1 and TRBJ1-1; perhaps TRBD1 as D (6 bases). Germline CDR1 and CDR2: SGHRS and YFSETQ. The CDR3 contains 14 residues. The V gene lost 3 bases and the J gene lost 4 bases, with 13 bases spanning the gap. The CDR3: CASSWSGEGTEAFF. CDR3 DNA: TGCGCCAGCAGCTGGTCAGGGGAGGGCACTGAAGCTTTCTTT.

In this sample, this clone turned up a few times. This rearrangement joins TRBV4-3 to TRBJ2-6; TRBD2 might be the D (5 bases). CDR3 length: 19 amino acids. In germline, CDR1 is LGHNA, CDR2 YSLEER. The germline V and J ends were trimmed by 5 bases and 0 bases, with 20 bases remaining between them. The CDR3 DNA follows: TGCGCCAGCAGCTCCGGGGTGGGGTTAGGATTCTCTGGGGCCAACGTCCTGACTTTC. Translating it yields CASSSGVGLGFSGANVLTF.

This clone was seen a few times. This chain links TRBV10-3 with TRBJ1-5; 10 nucleotides line up with TRBD1. The V gene end was trimmed by 3 bases and the J gene end by 2 bases; junction bases not matched to a gene: 1. This CDR3 has 15 residues. Germline V lookup: CDR1 ENHRY, CDR2 SYGVKD. CDR3 region: CAISDGTGGNQPQHF. The DNA for the CDR3 is TGTGCCATCAGTGATGGGACAGGGGGCAATCAGCCCCAGCATTTT.

This clone was counted between two and nine times. V usage is TRBV19 and J usage is TRBJ1-2, with D perhaps matching TRBD1 (6 bases). V was cut by 5 bases and J by 6 bases, with 22 bases left in between. Per germline, CDR1 LNHDA and CDR2 SQIVND (reference sequence). This CDR3 has 16 amino acids. The CDR3 nucleotides are TGTGCCAGTAGTCCCGGCGGACAGTACGTTCATAATGGCTACACCTTC. This gives the protein CASSPGGQYVHNGYTF.

The chain has TRBV15 and TRBJ1-2; 10 bases line up with TRBD1. The junction had 12 bases not matched to a gene; V was cut back by 0 bases and J by 2 bases. The CDR3 is 19 amino acids. In germline, CDR1 is LNHNV, CDR2 YYDKDF (reference sequence). The CDR3 DNA is TGTGCCACCAGCAGAGATTGGTTGGACAGGGGGGACCCGAACTATGGCTACACCTTC. Residues: CATSRDWLDRGDPNYGYTF. Together with reference TRBV15 and TRBJ1-2, the CDR3 gives the full variable domain: DAMVIQNPRYQVTQFGKPVTLSCSQTLNHNVMYWYQQKSSQAPKLLFHYYDKDFNNEADTPDNFQSRRPNTSFCFLDIRSPGLGDTAMYLCATSRDWLDRGDPNYGYTFGSGTRLTVV.

In DNA, the CDR3 is TGCGCCAGCCGGACAGGGTTCGGCACTGAAGCTTTCTTT. Residues: CASRTGFGTEAFF. The rearrangement links TRBV5-1 to TRBJ1-1, with 8 bases identical to TRBD1. In germline, CDR1 is SGHRS, CDR2 YFSETQ. CDR3 length: 13 amino acids. The J segment lost 4 bases and the V segment lost 7 bases, leaving 6 bases of the junction unmatched.

This clone was seen only once. V usage is TRBV7-8 and J usage is TRBJ2-7; perhaps TRBD1 as D (5 bases). Germline lookup yields CDR1 SGHVS and CDR2 FQNEAQ. This CDR3 is 15 amino acids long. V dropped 3 bases and J dropped 6 bases, with 18 bases sitting between them. The CDR3 DNA is TGTGCCAGCAGCTTGGCACAGTTGGAAGGGGTCGAGCAGTACTTC. Translating it yields CASSLAQLEGVEQYF.

The chain is built from TRBV7-2 and TRBJ1-1; no reliable D call. CDR1 and CDR2 from the germline V gene are SGHTA and FQGNSA. The CDR3 is 15 residues long. V lost 3 bases and J lost 1, with 12 bases in between. DNA of the CDR3: TGTGCCAGCAGCTTCTCTTCCACTTCGAACACTGAAGCTTTCTTT. Translated: CASSFSSTSNTEAFF.

This clone occurred a few times. The chain combines TRBV9 with TRBJ1-1; TRBD1 is a possible D gene (5 bases). Germline V lookup: CDR1 SGDLS, CDR2 YYNGEE. The CDR3 is 14 residues long. Trimming cost V 4 bases and J 5 bases, with 15 bases left between them. The CDR3 is CASSLSGGRTEAFF. The CDR3 region has the DNA TGTGCCAGCAGCCTTAGCGGGGGAAGGACTGAAGCTTTCTTT. The full variable domain, its missing parts supplied by reference TRBV9 and TRBJ1-1, is DSGVTQTPKHLITATGQRVTLRCSPRSGDLSVYWYQQSLDQGLQFLIQYYNGEERAKGNILERFSAQQFPDLHSELNLSSLELGDSALYFCASSLSGGRTEAFFGQGTRLTVV.